This T cell receptor (beta chain) emerged from a study of naive and memory T cell subsets. Adult healthy volunteers gave 2.5 ml peripheral blood for whole-blood RNA. Blood and skin TCR RNA was reverse transcribed with alpha and beta constant primers. The SP2 primer and nested alpha and beta constant region primers amplified ligated cDNA in four rounds. MiXCR was run by TCRdb on the 5' RACE reads, yielding one entry per CDR3 protein. The sample consists of more than 20,000 distinct CDR3 sequences, 20% to 25% of them appearing once. Trimming left V 6 bases short and J 5 bases short, with 23 bases between. The CDR3 covers 16 residues. Germline values: CDR1 DFQATT, CDR2 SNEGSKA (reference sequence). This clonotype turned up a few times.

This TCR was sampled from a female donor in good health. The gene calls are TRBV20-1 and TRBJ2-1; TRBD2 is a possible D gene (6 bases). CDR3 sequence reads: CSASATGTPNDNEQFF. The CDR3 nucleotides read TGCAGTGCGAGCGCCACCGGGACTCCCAACGACAATGAGCAGTTCTTC.